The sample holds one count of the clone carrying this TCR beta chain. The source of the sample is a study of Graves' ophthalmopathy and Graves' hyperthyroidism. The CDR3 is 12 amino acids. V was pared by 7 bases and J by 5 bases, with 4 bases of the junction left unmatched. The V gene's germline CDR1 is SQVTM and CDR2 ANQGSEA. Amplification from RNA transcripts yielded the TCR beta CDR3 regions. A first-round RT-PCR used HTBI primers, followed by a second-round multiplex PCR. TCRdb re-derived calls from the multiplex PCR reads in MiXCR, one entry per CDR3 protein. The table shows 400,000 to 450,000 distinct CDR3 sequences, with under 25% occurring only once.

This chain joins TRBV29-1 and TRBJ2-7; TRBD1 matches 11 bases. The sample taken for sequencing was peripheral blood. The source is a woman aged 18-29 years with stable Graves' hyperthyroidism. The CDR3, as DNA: TGCAGCGGTCGGACAGGGGGCGACGAGCAGTACTTC. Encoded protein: CSGRTGGDEQYF.